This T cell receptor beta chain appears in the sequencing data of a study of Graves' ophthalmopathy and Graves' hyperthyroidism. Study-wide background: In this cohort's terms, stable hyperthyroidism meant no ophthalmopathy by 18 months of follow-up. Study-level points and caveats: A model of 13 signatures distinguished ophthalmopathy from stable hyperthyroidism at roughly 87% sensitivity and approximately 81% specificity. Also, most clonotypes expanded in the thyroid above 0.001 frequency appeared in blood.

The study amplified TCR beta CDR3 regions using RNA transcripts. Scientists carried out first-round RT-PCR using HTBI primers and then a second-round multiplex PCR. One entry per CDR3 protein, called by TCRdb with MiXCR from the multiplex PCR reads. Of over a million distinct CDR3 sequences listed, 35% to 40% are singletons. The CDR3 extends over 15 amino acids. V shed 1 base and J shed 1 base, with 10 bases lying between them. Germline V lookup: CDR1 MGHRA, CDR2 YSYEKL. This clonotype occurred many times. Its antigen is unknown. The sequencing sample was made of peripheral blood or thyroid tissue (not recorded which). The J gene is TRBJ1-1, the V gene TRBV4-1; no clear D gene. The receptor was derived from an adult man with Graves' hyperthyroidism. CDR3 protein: CASSQVGAGNTEAFF. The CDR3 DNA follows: TGCGCCAGCAGCCAAGTAGGCGCGGGGAACACTGAAGCTTTCTTT.